Following are 20 T cell receptor beta chains from one sample sequenced in a study of cytomegalovirus exposure and HLA in healthy donors. Use of 60 Vbeta and 13 Jbeta primers characterized the PCR. Assay used: immunoSEQ multiplex PCR; TCRdb lists only in-frame clones, some missing. The data hold tens of thousands of clones, with about three quarters observed a single time. The sample taken for sequencing was PBMCs. The receptor source for this set is a man aged 18 to 29 in good health and CMV-seronegative.

The V and J genes are TRBV4-1 and TRBJ1-2; D ambiguous. Germline values: CDR1 MGHRA, CDR2 YSYEKL. The CDR3 length is 16 residues. V lost 1 base and J lost 4, with 16 bases in between. CDR3 sequence: CASSQGPGSPLYGYTF. The CDR3 nucleotides read TGCGCCAGCAGCCAAGGGCCCGGGTCGCCCCTCTATGGCTACACCTTC.

The chain recombines TRBV6-5 with TRBJ2-7, with TRBD1 matching 9 bases. V was pared by 4 bases and J by 6 bases, with 7 bases of the junction left unmatched. Germline CDR1 is MNHEY and CDR2 is SVGAGI. This CDR3 contains 14 residues. The CDR3 loop reads CASSSGTGSLEQYF. Here the CDR3 DNA reads TGTGCCAGCAGTTCCGGGACAGGGTCTCTCGAGCAGTACTTC.

The chain links TRBV2 to TRBJ1-4; 8 nucleotides align to TRBD1. J was trimmed by 12 bases and V by 1 base; bases with no gene match: 7. Looked up from germline, CDR1 is SNHLY and CDR2 is FYNNEI. This CDR3 is built from 14 residues. The CDR3 DNA is TGTGCCAGCAGTGAAGGGTCAGGGGGCGTTCAACTGTTTTTT. It yields the protein CASSEGSGGVQLFF.

V and J are TRBV29-1 and TRBJ2-7, with D tentatively TRBD1 (6 bases). The CDR3 is 13 amino acids. V lost 3 bases and J lost 1, with 10 bases in between. Germline CDR1 reads SQVTM; CDR2 reads ANQGSEA. As DNA, the CDR3 is TGCAGCGTTGACGGGCAGGGGTCCTACGAGCAGTACTTC. Its translation: CSVDGQGSYEQYF.

J is TRBJ2-7 and V is TRBV9; weak D call: TRBD2 (6 bases). Germline values: CDR1 SGDLS, CDR2 YYNGEE. Deletions cut 3 bases from V and 9 bases from J, with 28 bases between. This CDR3 has 17 amino acids. CDR3 nucleotides: TGTGCCAGCAGCGCCGGCCCGGGGGTCCCCGCCGTCTCGCCGCAGTACTTC. Protein product: CASSAGPGVPAVSPQYF. The variable domain in full, completed from reference TRBV9 and TRBJ2-7, reads DSGVTQTPKHLITATGQRVTLRCSPRSGDLSVYWYQQSLDQGLQFLIQYYNGEERAKGNILERFSAQQFPDLHSELNLSSLELGDSALYFCASSAGPGVPAVSPQYFGPGTRLTVT.

J is TRBJ2-7 and V is TRBV5-4; D might be TRBD1 (8 bases). CDR3 length: 16 residues. Trimming removed 2 bases at V and 3 bases at J, with 18 bases between. Germline CDR1 is SGHNT and CDR2 is YYREEE (reference sequence). The CDR3 nucleotides read TGTGCCAGCAGCTTACAGGGGGGGGCTGTTAGCTACGAGCAGTACTTC. As protein: CASSLQGGAVSYEQYF.

The V call is TRBV14, the J call TRBJ2-7; unclear D gene. V was clipped by 1 base and J by 4 bases, with 11 bases between them. CDR1 and CDR2 from the germline V gene are SGHDN and FVKESK. This CDR3 is built from 14 residues. The CDR3 reads CASSQGVRGYEQYF. CDR3 DNA: TGTGCCAGCAGCCAAGGTGTCAGAGGTTACGAGCAGTACTTC.

This chain uses TRBV28 with TRBJ2-7; perhaps TRBD2 as D (6 bases). CDR1 is MDHEN, CDR2 SYDVKM, per germline. V was trimmed by 7 bases and J by 3 bases, leaving 10 bases between them. The CDR3 totals 12 residues. CDR3 residues: CASNLGGYEQYF. Written as DNA, the CDR3 is TGTGCCAGCAATCTGGGGGGCTACGAGCAGTACTTC.

There are a few counts of this clone. The rearrangement links TRBV6-5 to TRBJ1-1; D call uncertain. The CDR3 is 13 residues long. Between the trimmed V and J ends, which lost 0 bases and 6 bases, there was a span of 8 bases. Germline V gene sequence: CDR1 MNHEY, CDR2 SVGAGI. The CDR3 region is CASSYSSAAEAFF. The CDR3 coding sequence is TGTGCCAGCAGTTACTCGAGCGCTGCTGAAGCTTTCTTT.

In DNA, the CDR3 is TGCAGCGTTAGACGGGGGGCGAGCGCAGATACGCAGTATTTT. This sequence encodes CSVRRGASADTQYF. The chain uses TRBV29-1 and TRBJ2-3; a weak D match, TRBD2 (7 bases). Trimming took off 5 bases at V and 4 bases at J, with 16 bases between the two ends. This CDR3 has 14 residues. Germline values: CDR1 SQVTM, CDR2 ANQGSEA.

This chain uses TRBV6-5 with TRBJ1-1; a possible D gene is TRBD1 (5 bases). Germline CDR1 MNHEY, CDR2 SVGAGI. This CDR3 is built from 13 residues. V gave up 6 bases and J gave up 2 bases, with 10 bases separating them. The CDR3, as DNA: TGTGCCAGCAGACAGGCCCGAAACACTGAAGCTTTCTTT. Amino acid sequence: CASRQARNTEAFF.

This chain links TRBV19 with TRBJ2-2, with 11 bases identical to TRBD1. There are 14 residues in the CDR3. Germline CDR1 reads LNHDA; CDR2 reads SQIVND (reference sequence). Losses at the gene ends were 9 bases for V and 5 bases for J; bases not matched to a gene: 5. CDR3 in DNA: TGTGCCAGCGGGGACAGGGGGTATACCGGGGAGCTGTTTTTT. Encoded protein: CASGDRGYTGELFF.

The rearrangement uses TRBV7-2 and TRBJ1-6; D may be TRBD1 (6 bases). The V end lost 5 bases, the J end lost 3 bases, and 11 bases lay between the germline ends. Germline V gene lookup returns CDR1 SGHTA and CDR2 FQGNSA. The CDR3 spans 15 residues. The CDR3 is CASSRGTNYNSPLHF. CDR3 coding DNA: TGTGCCAGCAGCCGAGGGACAAACTATAATTCACCCCTCCACTTT.

This rearrangement joins TRBV27 to TRBJ2-2, with D uncertain. This CDR3 region has 12 residues. From germline, CDR1 is MNHEY and CDR2 SMNVEV (reference sequence). The V and J ends lost 2 bases and 4 bases respectively, with 2 bases between them. The CDR3 protein is CASSLRTGELFF. The CDR3 DNA reads TGTGCCAGCAGTTTACGCACCGGGGAGCTGTTTTTT.

V and J are TRBV27 and TRBJ2-7; tentative D call: TRBD2 (5 bases). The CDR3 runs 12 residues. Per germline, CDR1 MNHEY and CDR2 SMNVEV (reference sequence). V gave up 6 bases and J gave up 7 bases, with 13 bases separating them. Written as DNA, the CDR3 is TGTGCCAGCAGCGAGGGCCGAGAAGAGCAGTACTTC. It specifies CASSEGREEQYF.

The gene calls are TRBV28 and TRBJ1-6; TRBD1 matches 7 bases. The V and J ends lost 5 bases and 8 bases, in that order; junction bases with no gene match: 9. The CDR3 covers 15 residues. Germline CDR1 MDHEN, CDR2 SYDVKM. CDR3 residues: CASSTRNRGDSPLHF. In DNA, the CDR3 is TGTGCCAGCAGTACGAGGAACAGGGGCGATTCACCCCTCCACTTT.

There are a few counts of this clone. V gene TRBV19 combines with J gene TRBJ1-1; a weak D match, TRBD1 (5 bases). The V and J ends lost 5 bases and 0 bases respectively, with 13 bases between them. The CDR3 is made up of 15 amino acids. CDR1 LNHDA and CDR2 SQIVND come from the germline V gene (reference sequence). As DNA, the CDR3 is TGTGCCAGTAGTGAGGGGCGGGGGGTGAACACTGAAGCTTTCTTT. This translates into CASSEGRGVNTEAFF.

CDR3 in amino acids: CASSFTGYEQFF. As DNA, the CDR3 is TGTGCCAGCAGTTTTACAGGCTATGAGCAGTTCTTC. This chain joins TRBV27 and TRBJ2-1; weak D call: TRBD1 (5 bases). V lost 3 bases, J lost 8 bases, and 8 bases lay in between. The CDR3 is made up of 12 amino acids. Germline loops: CDR1 MNHEY, CDR2 SMNVEV (reference sequence).

The J gene is TRBJ2-5, the V gene TRBV6-5; TRBD1 aligns across 10 bases. This CDR3 is built from 14 residues. The J segment lost 4 bases and the V segment lost 5 bases, leaving 4 bases of the junction unmatched. Germline loops: CDR1 MNHEY, CDR2 SVGAGI. CDR3 sequence: CASSHRDRGETQYF. CDR3 in DNA: TGTGCCAGCAGTCACCGGGACAGGGGAGAGACCCAGTACTTC.

The CDR3 loop is CASSRQRAYEQYF. CDR3 in DNA: TGTGCCAGCAGTCGACAGAGAGCCTACGAGCAGTACTTC. The V gene is TRBV28, the J gene TRBJ2-7, with D possibly matching TRBD1 (5 bases). The CDR3 has 13 amino acids. V was trimmed by 5 bases and J by 2 bases, leaving 10 bases between them. CDR1 and CDR2 (germline): MDHEN, SYDVKM.